This TCR beta chain was found in a study of identical twins (dated by TCRdb to the mid-2010s). For context, the study as a whole: To test whether fetal clonotypes persist, the study used deep sequencing on TCR alpha and beta repertoires from monozygotic twins, unrelated adults of various ages, and cord blood. To rule out contamination, replicate twin experiments were performed at different times with different library preparation protocols. General findings and caveats noted by the study authors: Because the same donors could not be followed over many years, the conclusions relied on cross-sectional statistical analysis. In beta out-of-frame sequences, excess twin sharing was weaker, because having fewer shared sequences lowered the signal-to-noise ratio. Invariant T cells such as MAIT and iNKT could partly confound zero-insertion analyses, although diverse VJ usage argued against such confounding for most clonotypes. Out-of-frame TCR alpha sharing in monozygotic twins was systematically underestimated by recombination models, whereas sharing between unrelated individuals was in agreement with the recombination models. Abundant cord blood beta clonotypes carried fewer insertions; young adult naive repertoires showed a weaker similar trend, while memory repertoires showed none. Compared with coincidental sharing between unrelated individuals, out-of-frame TCR alpha sequences shared between twins had an excess of sequences with low generation probability.

This clonotype was seen a handful of times. No antigen is known for it. No per-base quality is available; no much larger clone lies one base away. Library generation was performed with 5' RACE. Sequencing instrument: Illumina HiSeq 2000. A universal primer binding site was added through template switching, and the final cDNA carried a unique molecular identifier so that TCR cDNA molecules could be counted accurately. First-strand cDNA for TCR alpha and beta chains was synthesized from specific primers in the conserved constant-segment region. To control for contamination, every cDNA library was double barcoded, receiving both a SMART-Mk sample barcode and Illumina barcodes. Two successive PCR steps introduced TruSeq adapter sequences along with Illumina sample barcodes. Sequencing of the TCR alpha and beta cDNA libraries was done on the Illumina HiSeq platform using custom primers. On the authors' methods: MiGEC processed the raw reads to extract unique molecular identifiers, while MiXCR was used to determine the CDR3 positions. For each individual, recombination models were inferred using an EM algorithm with the repgenHMM and IGoR tools. Shared clonotype analysis was performed with the tcR package in R, normalizing sharing by the product of cloneset sizes. To study raw recombination free of thymic and clonal selection effects, out-of-frame nonproductive sequences were analyzed. TCRdb reran the public reads through fastp at Q25 and MiXCR, keeping productive beta chains. Rows are unified per CDR3 protein, each entry keeping the most common DNA and genes. The V and J calls were not made by the authors but by TCRdb's processing. A total of some 500,000 distinct CDR3 sequences appear in this sample, 20% to 25% of them only once. The top ten hold roughly 0.9% of the sample.

Trimming leaves V shorter by 5 bases and J shorter by 3 bases, with the junction holding 8 bases beyond the gene matches. Via the germline V gene (reference sequence), CDR1 is SEHNR and CDR2 FQNEAQ. The CDR3 measures 15 amino acids from cysteine to phenylalanine. Kept here is only the CDR3 DNA, which spans 45 bases and is read in frame from base 1. Every donor was a healthy Caucasian. Three pairs of female monozygotic twins, all aged about 18 to 30 years, made up the twin cohort. CD4+ and CD8+ T cell populations were isolated with positive isolation kits from Invitrogen. The sample was also linked to a second study, of T cells expressing NK-cell markers. Reported in the second study: Three sorted T-cell subsets (CD3+CD56+NKG2C+, CD3+CD56+NKG2C- and CD3+CD56-NKG2C+) from several donors had their TCR beta-chain repertoires profiled. Seven of the eight sequenced donors were HCMV-seropositive and one was HCMV-seronegative. To restrict sorting to alphabetaTCR-expressing T cells, an anti-gammadeltaTCR antibody was added in several experiments. In 5 to 7 donors, the dominant CD3+CD56+NKG2C+ clonotypes ranked among the top 10 CD8+ clonotypes, making up 1.0-7.0% of CD8+ T cells. Those dominant clonotypes were again the most abundant among CD3+CD56-NKG2C+ cells in a handful of donors, at about 25-60.1%. It remained unclear whether the expanded NKG2C-expressing T cell clones were specific for HCMV antigens. The study sequenced eight donors, all healthy volunteers chosen at random: three men and five women. HCMV serostatus was determined by detecting HCMV-specific IgG in serum with a commercial ELISA kit. MIGEC was used to demultiplex reads and group the reads by UMI, and MiTCR was used to assemble and quantify clonotypes. To remove erroneous sequences, TCR cDNA sequences were retained only when supported by two or more reads. The tcR package was used for downstream repertoire analysis, with clonotypes matched between fractions based on CDR3 nucleotide sequence plus V segment. VDJmatch was used to annotate antigen specificity against VDJdb, with one amino acid substitution in CDR3 allowed.

This sequence was found in a woman under 30 in good health. Sequencing input: CD4+ T cells sorted from blood. The V and J genes are TRBV7-9 and TRBJ1-2; 8 of the junction bases match TRBD1. The CDR3 loop reads CASSRTGREDYGYTF. The DNA sequence is given as TGTGCCAGCAGCAGGACAGGGCGGGAGGACTATGGCTACACCTTC.